The clone carrying this TCR beta chain was found a few times. Its antigen is unknown. This CDR3 spans 16 amino acids. The V end lost 3 bases, the J end lost 1 base, and 13 bases lay between the germline ends. Germline CDR1 and CDR2: LGHNA and YSLEER. These data are taken from a study of cytomegalovirus exposure and HLA in healthy donors. PCR was performed using 60 Vbeta and 13 Jbeta primers. This table comes from immunoSEQ multiplex PCR, and its TCRdb copy is limited to in-frame clones, with some not included. The sample has under 200,000 clones, about 80% seen once. Study conclusions and caveats: Reports indicated that the classifier achieved high specificity and sensitivity in diagnosing cytomegalovirus status. The study assumed roughly uniform donor sequencing depth for presence/absence analyses. Common viral pathogens seemed to be connected with several of the most significant clusters, according to a later analysis.

The rearrangement links TRBV4-3 to TRBJ1-3, with D hard to call. The receptor was isolated from a woman in her fifties or sixties in good health and CMV-seropositive. The specimen was PBMCs. The CDR3 DNA follows: TGCGCCAGCAGCCAGAGGGAGACGGAATCTGGAAACACCATATATTTT. It codes for CASSQRETESGNTIYF.